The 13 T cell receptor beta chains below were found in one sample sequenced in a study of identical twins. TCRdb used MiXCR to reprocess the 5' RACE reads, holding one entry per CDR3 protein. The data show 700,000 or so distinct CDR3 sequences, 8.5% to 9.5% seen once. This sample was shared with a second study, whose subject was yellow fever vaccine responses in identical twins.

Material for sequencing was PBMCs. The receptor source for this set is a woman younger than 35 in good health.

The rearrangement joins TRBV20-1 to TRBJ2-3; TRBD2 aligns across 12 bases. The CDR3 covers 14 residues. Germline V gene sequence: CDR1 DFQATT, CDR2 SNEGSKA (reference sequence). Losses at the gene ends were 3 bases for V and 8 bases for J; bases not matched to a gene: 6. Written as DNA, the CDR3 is TGCAGTGCTAGTGTCGCTAGCGGGGGGGCTACGCAGTATTTT. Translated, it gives CSASVASGGATQYF.

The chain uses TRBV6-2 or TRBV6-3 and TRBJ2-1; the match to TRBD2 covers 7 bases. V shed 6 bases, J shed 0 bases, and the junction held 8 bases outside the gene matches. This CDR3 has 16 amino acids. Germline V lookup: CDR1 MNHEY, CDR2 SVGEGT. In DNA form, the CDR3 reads TGTGCCAGCAGATCTAGCGGCCGAAGCTCCTACAATGAGCAGTTCTTC. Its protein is CASRSSGRSSYNEQFF.

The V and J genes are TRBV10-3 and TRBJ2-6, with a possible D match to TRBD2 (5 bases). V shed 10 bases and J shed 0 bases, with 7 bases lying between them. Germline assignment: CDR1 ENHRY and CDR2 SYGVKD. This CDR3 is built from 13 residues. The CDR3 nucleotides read TGTGCCACCGCGGGCTCTGGGGCCAACGTCCTGACTTTC. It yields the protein CATAGSGANVLTF.

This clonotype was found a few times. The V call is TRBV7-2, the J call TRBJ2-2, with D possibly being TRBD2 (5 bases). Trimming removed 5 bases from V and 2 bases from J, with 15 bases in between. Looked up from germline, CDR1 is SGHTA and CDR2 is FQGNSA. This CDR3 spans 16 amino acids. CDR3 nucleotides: TGTGCCAGCAGCCAAGCCGGAGGATCTAACACCGGGGAGCTGTTTTTT. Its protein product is CASSQAGGSNTGELFF.

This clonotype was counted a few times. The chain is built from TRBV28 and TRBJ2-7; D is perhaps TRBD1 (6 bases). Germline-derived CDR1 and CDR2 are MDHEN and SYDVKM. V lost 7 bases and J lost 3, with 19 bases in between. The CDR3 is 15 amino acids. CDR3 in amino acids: CASTTPQRGNYEQYF. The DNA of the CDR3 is TGTGCCAGCACCACCCCGCAGAGGGGGAACTACGAGCAGTACTTC.

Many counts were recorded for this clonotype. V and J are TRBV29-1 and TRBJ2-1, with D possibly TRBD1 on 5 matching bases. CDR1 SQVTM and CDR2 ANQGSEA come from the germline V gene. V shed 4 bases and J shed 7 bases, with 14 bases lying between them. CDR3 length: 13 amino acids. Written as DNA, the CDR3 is TGCAGCGTTGCCTCAAGGGGTAGGAATGAGCAGTTCTTC. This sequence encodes CSVASRGRNEQFF.

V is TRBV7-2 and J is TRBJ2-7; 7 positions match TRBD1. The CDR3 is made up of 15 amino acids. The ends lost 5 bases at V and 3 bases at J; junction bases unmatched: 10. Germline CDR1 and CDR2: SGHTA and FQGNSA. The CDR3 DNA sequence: TGTGCCAGCAGCCCCGTGGCAGGGGGTTTCTACGAGCAGTACTTC. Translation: CASSPVAGGFYEQYF.

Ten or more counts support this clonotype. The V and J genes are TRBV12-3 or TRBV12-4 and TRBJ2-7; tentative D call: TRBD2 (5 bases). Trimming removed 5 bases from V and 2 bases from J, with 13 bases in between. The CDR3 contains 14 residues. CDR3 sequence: CASSPIGEPYEQYF. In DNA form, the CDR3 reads TGTGCCAGCAGTCCGATTGGGGAGCCCTACGAGCAGTACTTC.

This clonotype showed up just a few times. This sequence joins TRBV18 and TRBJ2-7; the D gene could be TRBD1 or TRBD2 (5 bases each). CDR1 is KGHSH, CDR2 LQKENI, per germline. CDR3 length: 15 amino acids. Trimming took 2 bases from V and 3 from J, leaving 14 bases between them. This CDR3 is CASSPADSGLYEQYF. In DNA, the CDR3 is TGTGCCAGCTCACCAGCAGACTCGGGGCTCTACGAGCAGTACTTC.

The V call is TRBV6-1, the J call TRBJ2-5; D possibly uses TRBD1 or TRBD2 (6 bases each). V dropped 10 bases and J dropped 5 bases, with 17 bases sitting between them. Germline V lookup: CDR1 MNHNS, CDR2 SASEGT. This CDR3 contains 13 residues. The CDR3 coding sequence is TGTGCCACCACAACGGGGGCCCGGGAGACCCAGTACTTC. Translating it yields CATTTGARETQYF.

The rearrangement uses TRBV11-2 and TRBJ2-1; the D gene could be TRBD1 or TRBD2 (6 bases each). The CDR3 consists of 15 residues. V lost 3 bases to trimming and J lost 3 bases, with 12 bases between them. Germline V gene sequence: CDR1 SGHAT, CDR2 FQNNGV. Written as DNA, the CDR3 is TGTGCCAGCAGCTTTCAGGGGAGGTACTACAATGAGCAGTTCTTC. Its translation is CASSFQGRYYNEQFF.

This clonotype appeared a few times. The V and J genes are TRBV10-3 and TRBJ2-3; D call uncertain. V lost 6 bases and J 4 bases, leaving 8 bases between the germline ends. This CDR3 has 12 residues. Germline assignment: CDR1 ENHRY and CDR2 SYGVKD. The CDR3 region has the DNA TGTGCCATCAGCGAATTATCAGATACGCAGTATTTT. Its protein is CAISELSDTQYF.

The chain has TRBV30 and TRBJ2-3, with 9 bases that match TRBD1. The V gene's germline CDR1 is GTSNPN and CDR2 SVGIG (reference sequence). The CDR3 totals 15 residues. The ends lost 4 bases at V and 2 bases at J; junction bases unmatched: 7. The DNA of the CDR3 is TGTGCCTGGACCTCCGGGACAGGGTACACAGATACGCAGTATTTT. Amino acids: CAWTSGTGYTDTQYF.